The 22 T cell receptor beta chains given below trace back to one sample, sequenced in a study of tumor and adjacent non-tumor tissue in lung cancer. RNA was extracted from bulk tissue without any cell sorting. TCRbeta libraries were built with three rounds of nested PCR, modified from ARM-PCR. TCRdb re-analysed the multiplex PCR reads in MiXCR, keeping a single row per CDR3 protein. The sample consists of 100,000 to 120,000 distinct CDR3 sequences, 84% of them appearing once. What was sequenced was lung tumor tissue. All receptors come from a man between 65 and 79 years old with non-small cell lung cancer.

Concerning this clonotype itself: Lacking the conserved final phenylalanine or tryptophan, this CDR3 likely reflects a read error. The rearrangement links TRBV6-5 to TRBJ1-6; D unclear. The germline V gene encodes CDR1 MNHEY and CDR2 SVGAGI. CDR3 length: 14 amino acids. The CDR3 nucleotides are TGTGCCAGCAGTTACAGCTCCTACAATTCACCCCTCCACTAT. As protein: CASSYSSYNSPLHY.

V is TRBV10-3 and J is TRBJ1-1; 7 bases align to TRBD1. This CDR3 is 15 amino acids long. Per germline, CDR1 ENHRY and CDR2 SYGVKD. V lost 3 bases and J lost 6; bases outside the gene matches: 10. The CDR3 here is CAISDVGQDTSEAFF. DNA for the CDR3: TGTGCCATCAGTGATGTAGGACAGGATACGTCTGAAGCTTTCTTT.

As regards this clonotype: A much bigger clone sits one base away, suggesting this may be a read error. The gene calls are TRBV20-1 and TRBJ2-3; 12 bases align to TRBD2. The CDR3 has 15 amino acids. Germline values: CDR1 DFQATT, CDR2 SNEGSKA (reference sequence). Trimming cost V 3 bases and J 5 bases; bases outside gene matches: 6. The CDR3 loop is CSASSSGRARDTQYF. The CDR3 nucleotides are TGCAGTGCTAGTTCTAGCGGGAGGGCCAGAGATACGCAGTATTTT.

Ten or more counts support this clonotype. The rearrangement links TRBV6-5 to TRBJ1-2, with 7 nucleotides matching TRBD1. Per germline, CDR1 MNHEY and CDR2 SVGAGI. Trimming at V came to 10 bases and at J to 4 bases, leaving 3 bases not matched to a gene. The CDR3 runs to 11 residues. CDR3 loop: CATGTAYGYTF. The CDR3 nucleotides read TGTGCCACCGGGACAGCCTATGGCTACACCTTC.

This clonotype was detected once. The CDR3 DNA sequence: TGTGCCAGGAGAGGACATGAAAAACTGTTTTTT. As protein: CARRGHEKLFF. The chain uses TRBV6-6 and TRBJ1-4; the D is unclear. This CDR3 has 11 amino acids. Trimming stripped 9 bases from V and 6 bases from J, with 8 bases between. CDR1 and CDR2 from the germline V gene are MNHNY and SVGAGI (reference sequence).

A word on this clonotype: At one end the junction does not follow the germline gene, possibly because of a read error. J is TRBJ2-1 and V is TRBV20-1; the D gene is possibly TRBD2 (5 bases). Germline CDR1 DFQATT, CDR2 SNEGSKA (reference sequence). This CDR3 spans 14 amino acids. The CDR3 reads CRASAGQNSNEHFF. CDR3 sequence (DNA): TGCAGAGCTAGTGCGGGCCAGAATAGCAATGAGCATTTCTTC.

Of note for this clonotype: The junction departs from germline at one end; a sequencing error may be responsible. The J gene is TRBJ1-4, the V gene TRBV11-2; D is perhaps TRBD1 (6 bases). This CDR3 spans 15 amino acids. The germline gives CDR1 SGHAT, CDR2 FQNNGV. This CDR3 is CVSSRSGTSNVKLFF. The DNA of the CDR3 is TGCGTCAGCAGCAGAAGTGGGACAAGTAATGTAAAACTGTTTTTT.

CDR3 nucleotides: TGTGCCAGCGGAGGACAGGGTGGCAATCAGCCCCAGCATTTT. Translation gives CASGGQGGNQPQHF. V gene TRBV6-5 combines with J gene TRBJ1-5, with 8 bases aligning to TRBD1. This CDR3 spans 14 amino acids. Trimming cost V 8 bases and J 2 bases; bases outside gene matches: 5. The germline V gene encodes CDR1 MNHEY and CDR2 SVGAGI.

In regard to this clonotype: An end of the junction does not agree with germline; a read error may underlie this. The V gene is TRBV5-1, the J gene TRBJ2-5; TRBD2 might be the D (6 bases). This CDR3 comprises 18 residues. Germline lookup yields CDR1 SGHRS and CDR2 YFSETQ. Here the CDR3 reads CAISLLSLGLSGGETQYF. CDR3 sequence (DNA): TGTGCCATCAGCTTGTTGAGTTTGGGACTTTCTGGGGGAGAGACCCAGTACTTC.

Concerning this clonotype: At one of its ends the junction is not consistent with the germline gene, which may arise from a read error. This sequence joins TRBV4-1 and TRBJ2-5; D is perhaps TRBD2 (6 bases). In germline, CDR1 is MGHRA, CDR2 YSYEKL. CDR3 length equals 15 residues. This CDR3 reads CASSQGLRGLWTQHF. For the CDR3, the DNA is TGCGCCAGCAGCCAGGGACTCAGAGGCTTGTGGACCCAGCACTTC.

The chain is built from TRBV6-6 and TRBJ2-7, with D perhaps TRBD1 (7 bases). Deletions cut 9 bases from V and 6 bases from J, with 21 bases between. Germline-derived CDR1 and CDR2 are MNHNY and SVGAGI (reference sequence). The CDR3 consists of 14 residues. The CDR3 loop reads CASTYQGGESEQYF. CDR3 nucleotides: TGTGCCAGTACTTATCAGGGGGGTGAATCCGAGCAGTACTTC.

Worth noting for this clonotype: The germline gene is not matched at one end of the junction; a read error may be the cause. CDR3 sequence (DNA): TGTGTCAGCAGGACAGGGGGGTTGGTCCCTGGGGCCAACGTCCTGACTTTC. This gives the protein CVSRTGGLVPGANVLTF. The chain uses TRBV6-2 or TRBV6-3 and TRBJ2-6; 10 nucleotides align to TRBD1. Per germline, CDR1 MNHEY and CDR2 SVGEGT. The CDR3 totals 17 residues.

About this clonotype itself: Its ends do not fully match the called genes, so a read error is possible. The chain employs TRBV4-1 and TRBJ1-2; no firm D call. The germline V gene has CDR1 MGHRA and CDR2 YSYEKL. CDR3 length: 15 amino acids. CDR3 in amino acids: CASNQEQRTNYDYTF. CDR3 bases: TGCGCCAGCAACCAAGAACAACGGACTAACTATGACTACACCTTC.

This clonotype was recorded a few times. It may be a read error: a sequence one base away is much more abundant. The genes are TRBV28 and TRBJ2-5, with a possible D match to TRBD1 (6 bases). Germline CDR1 reads MDHEN; CDR2 reads SYDVKM. The CDR3 extends over 15 amino acids. Trimming shortened V by 7 bases and J by 2 bases, and 17 bases separated the two germline ends. The CDR3 sequence is CASTHSDRKQETQYF. CDR3 DNA sequence: TGTGCCAGCACCCACTCCGACAGGAAACAAGAGACCCAGTACTTC.

As regards this clonotype: This clone may be a read error of a much larger clone one base away. The chain couples TRBV28 to TRBJ2-7; D unclear. Germline V lookup: CDR1 MDHEN, CDR2 SYDVKM. V lost 10 bases and J lost 4, with 14 bases in between. The CDR3 runs 12 residues. The CDR3 spells CANSQQPYEQYF. The CDR3 coding sequence is TGTGCCAACAGCCAACAACCGTACGAGCAGTACTTC.

Comments on this clonotype: The missing conserved phenylalanine or tryptophan at the end of this CDR3 makes a read error likely. No DNA is shown, since the ends of the CDR3 on it are uncertain; the CDR3 is the one TCRdb lists. V and J are TRBV4-2 and TRBJ2-1; the listed D gene, TRBD2, was not tested against the DNA. The CDR3 contains 16 residues when both ends are counted. From germline, CDR1 is LGHNA and CDR2 YNFKEQ. The CDR3 reads CASSQDPGLAVGDQFL.

This clonotype occurred once. Its ends do not fully match the called genes, so a read error is possible. The J gene is TRBJ2-2, the V gene TRBV4-3; D not certain. CDR1 and CDR2 (germline): LGHNA, YSLEER. The CDR3 has 14 amino acids. The CDR3 DNA sequence: TGCGCCATCAGCCGGGTCGCAACCACCGGGGAGCTGTTTTTT. This translates into CAISRVATTGELFF.

About this clonotype: The junction departs from germline at one end; a sequencing error may be responsible. The chain recombines TRBV6-1 with TRBJ2-2, with a tentative D call TRBD2 (7 bases). The germline V gene encodes CDR1 MNHNS and CDR2 SASEGT. CDR3 size: 15 residues. This chain's CDR3 is CVSSLGGAHTGELFF. The DNA for the CDR3 is TGTGTCAGCAGCTTAGGGGGGGCGCACACCGGGGAGCTGTTTTTT.

Regarding this clonotype: The junction does not match germline at one end; this may be a read error. This sequence joins TRBV11-2 and TRBJ2-2, with D possibly being TRBD1 or TRBD2 (5 bases each). CDR3 size: 16 residues. CDR1 SGHAT and CDR2 FQNNGV come from the germline V gene. The CDR3 nucleotides are TGTGCTAGCAGCTTAGTGGGCACAGGACTTGCCGGGGAGCTGTTTTTT. Translated, it gives CASSLVGTGLAGELFF.

In regard to this clonotype: A read error may produce the germline difference seen at one junction end. The chain links TRBV14 to TRBJ2-2; D is perhaps TRBD1 or TRBD2 (5 bases each). In germline, CDR1 is SGHDN, CDR2 FVKESK. There are 16 residues in the CDR3. The CDR3 DNA reads TGTGATAGCAGGCGAACTAGGGGAGCGAACACCGGGGAGCCGTTTTTT. Its translation is CDSRRTRGANTGEPFF.

The J gene is TRBJ1-5, the V gene TRBV12-3 or TRBV12-4; no clear D. The CDR3 extends over 12 amino acids. V was shortened by 6 bases and J by 6 bases, with 9 bases between the two germline ends. CDR3 region: CASSDRIQPQHF. CDR3 sequence (DNA): TGTGCCAGCAGCGATAGGATTCAGCCCCAGCATTTT.

In this sample, this clonotype turned up once. No conserved phenylalanine or tryptophan is present at the end of the CDR3, so a read error is the likely explanation. This chain links TRBV29-1 with TRBJ2-5; D is perhaps TRBD1 (6 bases). Germline assignment: CDR1 SQVTM and CDR2 ANQGSEA. This CDR3 has 16 amino acids. CDR3 DNA sequence: TGCAGTGCCAAGCCCTACCCCCTGACAGGTCAAGAGACCCAGTACCTC. It translates to CSAKPYPLTGQETQYL.